This T cell receptor beta chain derives from a study of CD8 T cells in ankylosing spondylitis. Study results and caveats: A CD8+ phenotype characterized the disease-linked clones, which were relatively rare in peripheral blood. In the blood and synovial fluid of reactive arthritis, some motif variants had been previously reported. Blood from ankylosing spondylitis patients appeared to carry a characteristic roughly eight-variant TCR beta motif.

This clonotype was seen at least ten times. As yet, its antigen is unknown. CDR3 length: 15 residues. The V end lost 4 bases, the J end lost 2 bases, and 14 bases lay between the germline ends. TCRdb redid the calling of the 5' RACE reads with MiXCR, one entry per CDR3 protein. The sample holds more than 300,000 distinct CDR3 sequences, 11% seen once. J is TRBJ1-1 and V is TRBV12-3 or TRBV12-4; unclear D gene. The TCR was taken from a female donor with ankylosing spondylitis or in good health (not recorded which). The sequencing input was blood, either unsorted or a sorted T cell fraction (not recorded which). DNA for the CDR3: TGTGCCAGCAGTTACCAGCCTACGGTTAACACTGAAGCTTTCTTT. It codes for CASSYQPTVNTEAFF.